This passage covers 6 T cell receptor beta chains from one sample sequenced in a study of OX40 agonist ivuxolimab in advanced cancers. Generated by immunoSEQ multiplex PCR, the TCRdb table keeps only in-frame clones and is missing some. The data hold tens of thousands of clones, with around four fifths observed a single time. This material consisted of CD4+ or CD8+ T cells sorted from blood, taken in a trial of the OX40 agonist ivuxolimab. These receptor sequences come from an adult with an advanced solid tumor such as melanoma, head and neck, liver or kidney cancer.

As to this clone: In the same sample, other DNA sequences code for this CDR3. This sequence joins TRBV6-5 and TRBJ1-6; TRBD1 matches 9 bases. The CDR3 runs to 15 residues. V lost 0 bases and J lost 8; bases outside the gene matches: 2. Germline CDR1 reads MNHEY; CDR2 reads SVGAGI. CDR3 protein: CASSYSRTGDSPLHF. In DNA form, the CDR3 reads TGTGCCAGCAGTTACTCTAGGACAGGGGATTCACCCCTCCACTTT.

The chain recombines TRBV30 with TRBJ2-1, with D possibly being TRBD2 (5 bases). Per germline, CDR1 GTSNPN and CDR2 SVGIG (reference sequence). The ends were cut back, 3 bases at V and 2 bases at J, with 5 bases in the middle. CDR3 length equals 12 residues. This chain's CDR3 is CAWRRAYNEQFF. The CDR3 nucleotides are TGTGCCTGGAGGAGGGCCTACAATGAGCAGTTCTTC.

The table lists this clone with a count of one. The chain combines TRBV27 with TRBJ2-7, with TRBD1 matching 9 bases. Trimming took 5 bases from V and 5 from J; bases not matched to a gene: 7. The CDR3 is made up of 14 amino acids. Germline V lookup: CDR1 MNHEY, CDR2 SMNVEV (reference sequence). CDR3 protein: CASSHPGQGNEQYF. The CDR3 DNA follows: TGTGCCAGCAGTCATCCGGGACAGGGAAACGAGCAGTACTTC.

The chain employs TRBV7-8 and TRBJ2-3; D remains unclear. This CDR3 is 15 amino acids long. Germline CDR1 reads SGHVS; CDR2 reads FQNEAQ. Trimming stripped 3 bases from V and 2 bases from J, with 12 bases between. The CDR3: CASSFRNSYTDTQYF. DNA for the CDR3: TGTGCCAGCAGCTTCAGAAACAGCTACACAGATACGCAGTATTTT.

The chain uses TRBV6-6 and TRBJ1-1; TRBD1 matches 7 bases. CDR1 MNHNY and CDR2 SVGAGI come from the germline V gene (reference sequence). V lost 6 bases to trimming and J lost 5 bases; unmatched junction nucleotides: 9. CDR3 size: 14 residues. The CDR3 DNA follows: TGTGCCAGCAGCTCCAGGGGGGAGGGTACTGAAGCTTTCTTT. Residues: CASSSRGEGTEAFF.

V and J are TRBV9 and TRBJ2-1; 7 positions match TRBD2. The germline V gene encodes CDR1 SGDLS and CDR2 YYNGEE. V gave up 0 bases and J gave up 9 bases; unmatched junction bases: 6. This CDR3 comprises 14 residues. The CDR3 spells CASSVARRGVEQFF. The DNA of the CDR3 is TGTGCCAGCAGCGTAGCTCGACGGGGGGTTGAGCAGTTCTTC.